This is a list of T cell receptor beta chains from one sample in a study of CD4 T cells in relation to SARS-CoV-2 and coronaviruses. The protocol was immunoSEQ multiplex PCR, while the TCRdb copy is restricted to in-frame clones and leaves out a portion. The profile shows around 20,000 clones, around 75% of them singletons. The antigens for these receptors are not known. Input material: CD4+ T cells from PBMCs, cultured in vitro. These receptors came from a human donor in good health. The CDR3 runs from the conserved cysteine through the conserved F or W. A D gene is named only where the DNA matches it firmly. Where a row states a size, it is once, few, many or the class of an expanded clone; other rows omit it.

D gene	J gene	V gene	clone size	CDR3 DNA	CDR3 protein
TRBD1	TRBJ1-1	TRBV4-2	-	TGTGCCAGCAGCCAACTTGGACAGGGGGGGAACACTGAAGCTTTCTTT	CASSQLGQGGNTEAFF
-	TRBJ2-2	TRBV13	-	TGTGCCAGCAGATTAAAGGCTCAGTCGGGCTCCTACACCGGGGAGCTGTTTTTT	CASRLKAQSGSYTGELFF
-	TRBJ2-5	TRBV24-1	-	TGTGCCACCAGTGATTATATTGGCGGCAACCAGTACTTC	CATSDYIGGNQYF
-	TRBJ1-2	TRBV20-1	-	TGCAGTGCTAGTACGCAGGGTTTCTCGGGAGGCTACACCTTC	CSASTQGFSGGYTF
TRBD1	TRBJ2-7	TRBV5-1	-	TGCGCCAGCAGCCCCGGGGGCCGACAGGGGGCCTACGAGCAGTACTTC	CASSPGGRQGAYEQYF
-	TRBJ2-7	TRBV28	-	TGTGCCAGCAGTTTATGGGGCCAGGGGCCACTTAACGAGCAGTACTTC	CASSLWGQGPLNEQYF
-	TRBJ2-7	TRBV5-8	-	TGTGCCAGCAGCTTGAGTCCGTCCTACGAGCAGTACTTC	CASSLSPSYEQYF
-	TRBJ2-5	TRBV5-4	few	TGTGCCAGCAGCTTTTCTTATTGGGACGTCCAAGAGACCCAGTACTTC	CASSFSYWDVQETQYF
-	TRBJ2-7	TRBV6-5	-	TGTGCCAGCAGCCGGACAGTTTACGAGCAGTACTTC	CASSRTVYEQYF
-	TRBJ1-6	TRBV3-1/TRBV3-2	-	TGTGCCAGCAGCCAAGCCGGACAGTATTATAATTCACCCCTCCACTTT	CASSQAGQYYNSPLHF
TRBD2	TRBJ2-1	TRBV27	-	TGTGCCAGCAGAGGGTTGGCGGGAGAGGGTGAGCAGTTCTTC	CASRGLAGEGEQFF
TRBD2	TRBJ2-7	TRBV6-4	-	TGTGCCAACACCCCCGGGACTAGCGGGGGGGTGCAGTACTTC	CANTPGTSGGVQYF
TRBD2	TRBJ2-3	TRBV5-4	-	TGTGCCAGCAGCTCTGGACTAGCGTGGCCGGATACGCAGTATTTT	CASSSGLAWPDTQYF
-	TRBJ1-1	TRBV7-9	-	TGTGCCAGCAGCTTAGGCGGGGGCGCGAACACTGAAGCTTTCTTT	CASSLGGGANTEAFF
TRBD2	TRBJ2-2	TRBV30	-	TGTGCCTCAAAAAATTCTCCGGGACTAGCGGGAGGTTATACCGGGGAGCTGTTTTTT	CASKNSPGLAGGYTGELFF
TRBD2	TRBJ2-3	TRBV3-1/TRBV3-2	-	TGTGCCAGCAGCCAATGGGCTAGCGGGAGTAGGAGCACAGATACGCAGTATTTT	CASSQWASGSRSTDTQYF
TRBD2	TRBJ2-1	TRBV7-3	-	TGTGCCAGCAGCTTGACTAGCGGGGCCGGAAATGAGCAGTTCTTC	CASSLTSGAGNEQFF
-	TRBJ2-7	TRBV19	-	TGTGCCAGTAGTAGGGGCTTATACGAGCAGTACTTC	CASSRGLYEQYF
TRBD1	TRBJ2-7	TRBV4-1	-	TGCGCCAGCAGCCAAGACTTTCCCGGACAGGGGACCTCCTACGAGCAGTACTTC	CASSQDFPGQGTSYEQYF
-	TRBJ1-3	TRBV4-1	-	TGCGCCAGCAGCCTGGAGGGGGACCTCTCTGGAAACACCATATATTTT	CASSLEGDLSGNTIYF
-	TRBJ2-6	TRBV2	-	TGTGCCAGCAGTGACAGCCACGCGGGGGCCAGGGTCCTGACTTTC	CASSDSHAGARVLTF
TRBD2	TRBJ2-2	TRBV29-1	-	TGCAGCGGGGGGACTGGCGGGAGGGCCGGAGCCGGGGAGCTGTTTTTT	CSGGTGGRAGAGELFF
-	TRBJ2-7	TRBV27	few	TGTGCCAGCAGTTCCGGTCGGCAGTCCTACGAGCAGTACTTC	CASSSGRQSYEQYF
-	TRBJ2-7	TRBV6-6	-	TGTGCCAGCAGTAATTTGGGCCCGACGGCCTACGAGCAGTACTTC	CASSNLGPTAYEQYF
-	TRBJ1-2	TRBV19	-	TGTGCCAGTAGTGCCCCAGCTCCTGGGGCGTATGGCTACACCTTC	CASSAPAPGAYGYTF
TRBD1	TRBJ2-5	TRBV5-5	-	TGTGCCAGCAGTCTCGGGACAGGGGCATCAGAGACCCAGTACTTC	CASSLGTGASETQYF
-	TRBJ2-7	TRBV27	-	TGTGCCAGCAGTTTGACCGCGGACTACGAGCAGTACTTC	CASSLTADYEQYF
TRBD1	TRBJ1-1	TRBV3-1/TRBV3-2	-	TGTGCCAGCAGCCAGCGGGACAGGGGGGTCGGGGGCACTGAAGCTTTCTTT	CASSQRDRGVGGTEAFF
-	TRBJ1-2	TRBV18	few	TGTGCCAGCTCACAAGAGAAGAGGGGCTATGGCTACACCTTC	CASSQEKRGYGYTF
-	TRBJ2-5	TRBV5-1	-	TGCGCCAGCAGCTTGGGGGAAGGGCGGGAGACCCAGTACTTC	CASSLGEGRETQYF
-	TRBJ2-6	TRBV27	few	TGTGCCAGCAGTTTCCTCTCTGGGGCCAACGTCCTGACTTTC	CASSFLSGANVLTF